This T cell receptor (beta chain) originates from a study of cytomegalovirus exposure and HLA in healthy donors. At the level of the study: For the approximately 400 genotyped donors, roughly 80% fell within the Caucasian-associated ancestry cluster.

A remark on this clone: Antigen: not known.

Both 60 Vbeta primers and 13 Jbeta primers went into the PCR. Some clones are missing from TCRdb's copy, which holds only in-frame ones; the method was immunoSEQ multiplex PCR. The data contain under 150,000 clones, 60% to 85% of them singletons. Germline CDR1 is MGHRA and CDR2 is YSYEKL. Trimming removed 2 bases from V and 2 bases from J, with 21 bases in between. This CDR3 has 18 residues. Whole-study findings and limits: Several V segments, TRBV6-2 and TRBV6-3 among them, could not be told apart and were dropped. The study designated about 160 TCR beta chains cytomegalovirus-associated. Earlier analysis looked at TCR beta V segments, and most were productive about 90% or about 30% of the time.

The specimen sequenced was PBMCs. The sequence derives from a male donor in good health and CMV-seronegative. The chain couples TRBV4-1 to TRBJ1-2, with a possible D match to TRBD1 (6 bases). The CDR3 loop reads CASSQQRPQGLNNYGYTF. CDR3 sequence (DNA): TGCGCCAGCAGCCAACAAAGACCGCAGGGGTTAAACAACTATGGCTACACCTTC.